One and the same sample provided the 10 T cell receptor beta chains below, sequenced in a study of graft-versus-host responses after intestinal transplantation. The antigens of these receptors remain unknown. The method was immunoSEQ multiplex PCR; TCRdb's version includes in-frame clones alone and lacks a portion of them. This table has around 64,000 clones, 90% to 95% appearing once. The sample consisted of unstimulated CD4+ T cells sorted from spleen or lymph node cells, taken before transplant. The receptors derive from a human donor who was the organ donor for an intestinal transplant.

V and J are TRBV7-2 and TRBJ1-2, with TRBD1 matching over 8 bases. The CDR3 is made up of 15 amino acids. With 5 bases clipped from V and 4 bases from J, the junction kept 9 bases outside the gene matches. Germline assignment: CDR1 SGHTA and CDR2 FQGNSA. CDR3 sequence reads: CASSPDRALFYGYTF. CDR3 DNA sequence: TGTGCCAGCAGCCCGGACAGGGCCCTATTCTATGGCTACACCTTC. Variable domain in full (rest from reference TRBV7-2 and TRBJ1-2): GAGVSQSPSNKVTEKGKDVELRCDPISGHTALYWYRQSLGQGLEFLIYFQGNSAPDKSGLPSDRFSAERTGGSVSTLTIQRTQQEDSAVYLCASSPDRALFYGYTFGSGTRLTVV.

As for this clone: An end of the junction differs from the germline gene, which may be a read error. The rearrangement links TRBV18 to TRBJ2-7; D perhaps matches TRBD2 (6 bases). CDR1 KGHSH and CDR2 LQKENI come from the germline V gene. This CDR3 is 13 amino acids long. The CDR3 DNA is TGTGCCAGCTCTACAAGTTTATATGGGGGACTTCACTTC. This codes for CASSTSLYGGLHF.

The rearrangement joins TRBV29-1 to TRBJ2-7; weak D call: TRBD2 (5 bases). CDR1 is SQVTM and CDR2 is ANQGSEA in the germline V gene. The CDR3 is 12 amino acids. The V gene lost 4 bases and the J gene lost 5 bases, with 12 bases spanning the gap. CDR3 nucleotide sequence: TGCAGCGTTGTCGAGGGTCCTGACGAGCAGTACTTC. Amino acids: CSVVEGPDEQYF.

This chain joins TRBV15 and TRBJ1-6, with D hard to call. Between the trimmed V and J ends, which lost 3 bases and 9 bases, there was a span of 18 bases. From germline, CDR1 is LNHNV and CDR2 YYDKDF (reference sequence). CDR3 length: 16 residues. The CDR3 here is CATSRRVGVLFSPLHF. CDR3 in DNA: TGTGCCACCAGCAGGAGAGTCGGAGTACTCTTTTCACCCCTCCACTTT.

The DNA for the CDR3 is TGTGCCAGCAGACCGGGACTGAGAGATTCACCCCTCCACTTT. Protein product: CASRPGLRDSPLHF. The V gene is TRBV2, the J gene TRBJ1-6; a possible D gene is TRBD1 (5 bases). CDR3 length: 14 amino acids. V was clipped by 6 bases and J by 8 bases, with 14 bases between them. Germline V gene data show CDR1 as SNHLY and CDR2 as FYNNEI. The variable domain in full, completed from reference TRBV2 and TRBJ1-6, reads EPEVTQTPSHQVTQMGQEVILRCVPISNHLYFYWYRQILGQKVEFLVSFYNNEISEKSEIFDDQFSVERPDGSNFTLKIRSTKLEDSAMYFCASRPGLRDSPLHFGNGTRLTVT.

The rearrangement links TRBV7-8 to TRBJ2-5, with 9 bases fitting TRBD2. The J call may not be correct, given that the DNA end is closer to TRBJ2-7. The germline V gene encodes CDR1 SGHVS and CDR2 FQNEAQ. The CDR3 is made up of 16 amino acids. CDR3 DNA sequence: TGTGCCAGCAGAAGCGGGGGGCCTCGCAGGACCTACGAGCAGTACTTC. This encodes CASRSGGPRRTYEQYF.

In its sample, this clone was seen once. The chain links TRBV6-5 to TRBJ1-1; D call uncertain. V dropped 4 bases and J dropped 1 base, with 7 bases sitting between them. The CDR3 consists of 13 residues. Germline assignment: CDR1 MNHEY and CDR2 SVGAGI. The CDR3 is CASSFGPNTEAFF. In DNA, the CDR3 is TGTGCCAGCAGTTTTGGACCGAACACTGAAGCTTTCTTT.

The CDR3 DNA is TGTGCCAGCAGGGAGGGGGGGGGCCGCAATGAGCAGTTCTTC. It specifies CASREGGGRNEQFF. V gene TRBV6-5 combines with J gene TRBJ2-1; possible D gene TRBD2, 7 bases. The length of the CDR3 is 14 residues. The V end lost 6 bases, the J end lost 6 bases, and 15 bases lay between the germline ends. The germline V gene has CDR1 MNHEY and CDR2 SVGAGI.

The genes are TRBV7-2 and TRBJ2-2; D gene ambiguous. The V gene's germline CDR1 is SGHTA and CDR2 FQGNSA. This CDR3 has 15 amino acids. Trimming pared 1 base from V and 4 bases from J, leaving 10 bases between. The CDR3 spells CASSLEGPITGELFF. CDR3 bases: TGTGCCAGCAGCTTAGAAGGTCCGATCACCGGGGAGCTGTTTTTT. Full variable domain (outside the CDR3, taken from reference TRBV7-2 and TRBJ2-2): GAGVSQSPSNKVTEKGKDVELRCDPISGHTALYWYRQSLGQGLEFLIYFQGNSAPDKSGLPSDRFSAERTGGSVSTLTIQRTQQEDSAVYLCASSLEGPITGELFFGEGSRLTVL.

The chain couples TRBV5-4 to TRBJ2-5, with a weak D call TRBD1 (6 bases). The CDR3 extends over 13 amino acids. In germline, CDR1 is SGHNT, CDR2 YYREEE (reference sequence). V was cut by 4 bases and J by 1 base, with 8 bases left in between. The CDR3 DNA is TGTGCCAGCAGCCCACAGGGCCAAGAGACCCAGTACTTC. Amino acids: CASSPQGQETQYF.